This TCR beta chain was sequenced in a study of blood T cell repertoires in COVID-19. Turning to the study itself: The analysed material was cDNA or gDNA that came from T cells, B-cell-depleted T cells, or PBMCs.

The V and J ends lost 4 bases and 3 bases respectively, with 17 bases between them. The CDR3 has 15 amino acids. Germline CDR1 reads SGHRS; CDR2 reads YFSETQ. Original processing notes: Amplification from reference gene primers served as the basis for estimated nucleated cell counts. Only in-frame clones appear in the TCRdb table, and some are missing; sequencing was by immunoSEQ multiplex PCR. The DNA gave D and trimming, while V, J and clone size come from that table. The repertoire has roughly 320,000 clones, approximately 86% of them found once; the top ten carry over 1%. The receptor was derived from a man in his 70s with acute or convalescent COVID-19. Sequences were obtained from peripheral blood. The rearrangement links TRBV5-1 to TRBJ2-7; weak D call: TRBD2 (6 bases). The CDR3 reads CASSPTGDPYYEQYF. In nucleotides, the CDR3 is TGCGCCAGCAGCCCGACGGGGGACCCCTACTACGAGCAGTACTTC.